The rows below give T cell receptor beta chains drawn from one sample of a study of blood T cells in healthy people across ages. TCRdb processed the 5' RACE reads anew with MiXCR; each CDR3 protein has one entry. The table shows about 620,000 distinct CDR3 sequences, with over 20% occurring only once. Sample: blood. The receptors here all came from a man between 65 and 85 years old in good health. Both conserved end residues are part of each CDR3. D genes are given only for firm matches. The size of a clone is reported for some rows only, either as once, few or many, or as a class for expanded clones.

>TRBJ2-1|many|15|TRBV4-1|TRBD2
TGCGCCAGCAGCCAAGTACTAGCGGGAAACAATGAGCAGTTCTTC
CASSQVLAGNNEQFF
>TRBJ2-1|NA|16|TRBV5-1|TRBD1
TGCGCCAGCAGTTTGGAAGGGACAGGGGCTTTTGGTGAGCAGTTCTTC
CASSLEGTGAFGEQFF
>TRBJ2-3|few|14|TRBV20-1|NA
TGCAGTGCTAGGGCAGTGGCGAGCACAGATACGCAGTATTTT
CSARAVASTDTQYF
>TRBJ2-2|NA|16|TRBV5-1|TRBD1
TGCGCCAGCAGCTTGGGAGGGGGCCCCAATGCCGGGGAGCTGTTTTTT
CASSLGGGPNAGELFF
>TRBJ2-1|few|16|TRBV5-4|TRBD1
TGTGCCAGCAGCGAAGGACAGGTCCAACCCTACAATGAGCAGTTCTTC
CASSEGQVQPYNEQFF
>TRBJ2-5|few|12|TRBV20-1|NA
TGCAGTGCTAGAGGGGACCAAGAGACCCAGTACTTC
CSARGDQETQYF
>TRBJ2-1|NA|16|TRBV9|TRBD2
TGTGCCAGCAGCGTAGGACTAGCGGGAGACCCGGGTGAGCAGTTCTTC
CASSVGLAGDPGEQFF
>TRBJ2-7|NA|13|TRBV20-1|TRBD1
TGCAGCGCCTCGGACAGGGCTTCATACGAGCAGTACTTC
CSASDRASYEQYF
>TRBJ2-7|NA|14|TRBV12-3/TRBV12-4|TRBD2
TGTGCCAGCAGAAAACTAGCGGGGCCCTACGAGCAGTACTTC
CASRKLAGPYEQYF
>TRBJ2-2|few|17|TRBV11-3|TRBD2
TGTGCCAGCAGCCGTACAAGACTAGCGGGAAACACCGGGGAGCTGTTTTTT
CASSRTRLAGNTGELFF
>TRBJ1-5|NA|14|TRBV20-1|TRBD1
TGCAGTGCCCCAGGGGGAAATAGCAATCAGCCCCAGCATTTT
CSAPGGNSNQPQHF
>TRBJ1-2|NA|15|TRBV2|NA
TGTGCCAGCAATGGAAGGGGGGCGGTTAACTATGGCTACACCTTC
CASNGRGAVNYGYTF
>TRBJ2-5|NA|15|TRBV5-6|TRBD2
TGTGCCAGCAGCTTGTTCCGGGAGGATCGGGAGACCCAGTACTTC
CASSLFREDRETQYF
>TRBJ2-2|NA|16|TRBV5-1|NA
TGCGCCAGCAGCTTGCACGGGGGAGGCAACACCGGGGAGCTGTTTTTT
CASSLHGGGNTGELFF
>TRBJ1-3|NA|12|TRBV12-3/TRBV12-4|NA
TGTGCCAGCAGTTTTTGGGGAAACACCATATATTTT
CASSFWGNTIYF
>TRBJ2-3|many|18|TRBV7-2|TRBD2
TGTGCCAGCAGCCCCCGCGGTAGCGGGAGGTCTACCACAGATACGCAGTATTTT
CASSPRGSGRSTTDTQYF
>TRBJ2-1|NA|19|TRBV5-1|NA
TGCGCCAGCAGCTTGCGTGCAGGGGGCTTGGGACTAGCCTACAATGAGCAGTTCTTC
CASSLRAGGLGLAYNEQFF
>TRBJ2-5|NA|15|TRBV15|NA
TGTGCCACCAGCAGAGATAGGCTAGCGCAAGAGGCCCAGTACTTC
CATSRDRLAQEAQYF
>TRBJ2-1|few|12|TRBV5-4|NA
TGTGCCAGCAGCTTGCCGCGGACTGAGCAGTTCTTC
CASSLPRTEQFF
>TRBJ2-2|NA|15|TRBV29-1|TRBD1
TGCAGCGTTGCGGCGGGACAGGGGGTGACCGGGGAGCTGTTTTTT
CSVAAGQGVTGELFF
>TRBJ2-5|few|15|TRBV2|NA
TGTGCCAGCAGCAACAGACAGGGAGGTTCGGAGACCCAGTACTTC
CASSNRQGGSETQYF
>TRBJ2-3|NA|13|TRBV7-3|NA
TGTGCCAGCAGCTTATCCAGGATGGGGACGCAGTATTTT
CASSLSRMGTQYF